Reported below is one T cell receptor beta chain. The antigen remains undetermined. This sample stems from a study of cytomegalovirus exposure and HLA in healthy donors. Germline lookup yields CDR1 SGHTA and CDR2 FQGTGA. V lost 6 bases and J lost 4, with 9 bases in between. The CDR3 is 13 residues long. The study's findings and limits: TCR beta V- and J-gene trimming was later associated with a missense DCLRE1C variant.

With 60 Vbeta and 13 Jbeta primers, the PCR was carried out. Some clones are missing from TCRdb's copy, which holds only in-frame ones; the method was immunoSEQ multiplex PCR. The repertoire has 150,000 to 200,000 clones, 80% to 85% of them found once; the top ten carry less than 1.1%. The receptor comes from a woman aged 35 to 49 in good health and CMV-seronegative. What was sequenced was PBMCs. The chain couples TRBV7-3 to TRBJ2-2; D may be TRBD1 (5 bases). The CDR3, as DNA: TGTGCCAGCAGTTCCAGGGCCACCGGGGAGCTGTTTTTT. Protein sequence: CASSSRATGELFF.